The clone carrying this T cell receptor beta chain has just a few counts. Trimming took 2 bases from V and 7 from J; bases not matched to a gene: 8. The germline V gene has CDR1 MDHEN and CDR2 SYDVKM. This CDR3 is built from 15 residues. The data derive from a study of blood T cell repertoires in COVID-19. Study details: The United States, Italy and Spain provided the acute and convalescent COVID-19 samples.

The protocol was immunoSEQ multiplex PCR, while the TCRdb copy is restricted to in-frame clones and leaves out a portion. The table records some 42,000 clones, around 73% of them present only once. Sequenced input: peripheral blood. The source of this sequence is a woman in her 70s with acute or convalescent COVID-19. The chain has TRBV28 and TRBJ1-1; 9 bases are shared with TRBD1. DNA of the CDR3: TGTGCCAGCAGTTTAGGGGGACAGGGTTTTCATGAAGCTTTCTTT. Its translation: CASSLGGQGFHEAFF. The full variable domain, its missing parts supplied by reference TRBV28 and TRBJ1-1, is DVKVTQSSRYLVKRTGEKVFLECVQDMDHENMFWYRQDPGLGLRLIYFSYDVKMKEKGDIPEGYSVSREKKERFSLILESASTNQTSMYLCASSLGGQGFHEAFFGQGTRLTVV.